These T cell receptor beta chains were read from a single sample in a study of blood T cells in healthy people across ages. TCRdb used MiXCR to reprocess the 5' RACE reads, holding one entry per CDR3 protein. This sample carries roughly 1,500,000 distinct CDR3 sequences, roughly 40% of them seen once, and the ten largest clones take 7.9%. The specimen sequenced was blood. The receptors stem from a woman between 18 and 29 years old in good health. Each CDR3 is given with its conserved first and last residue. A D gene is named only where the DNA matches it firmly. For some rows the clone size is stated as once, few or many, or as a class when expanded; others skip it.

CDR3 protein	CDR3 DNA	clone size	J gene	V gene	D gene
CASSLAHITDTQYF	TGTGCCAGCAGCCTGGCGCATATCACAGATACGCAGTATTTT	many	TRBJ2-3	TRBV5-6	NA
CASSYSLDTQYF	TGTGCCAGCAGTTACTCTCTGGACACCCAGTACTTC	NA	TRBJ2-5	TRBV6-2/TRBV6-3	NA
CASSLMGGHEQFF	TGTGCCAGCAGCTTGATGGGGGGCCATGAGCAGTTCTTC	NA	TRBJ2-1	TRBV5-6	NA
CSVEVRSMLNNEQFF	TGCAGCGTTGAGGTCCGGAGTATGCTGAACAATGAGCAGTTCTTC	many	TRBJ2-1	TRBV29-1	NA
CASSLVPSGGQVYEQYF	TGTGCCAGCAGCTTAGTCCCTAGCGGGGGGCAGGTCTACGAGCAGTACTTC	NA	TRBJ2-7	TRBV11-2	TRBD2
CASRGTSTQETQYF	TGTGCCAGCAGGGGGACTTCCACTCAAGAGACCCAGTACTTC	NA	TRBJ2-5	TRBV25-1	NA
CASSLWGGANNEQFF	TGCGCCAGCAGCTTGTGGGGGGGGGCGAACAATGAGCAGTTCTTC	once	TRBJ2-1	TRBV5-1	NA
CASSQAGGAYNEQFF	TGTGCCAGCAGCCAAGCGGGAGGGGCCTACAATGAGCAGTTCTTC	once	TRBJ2-1	TRBV3-1	TRBD2
CASSRLGTESSYNEQFF	TGTGCCAGCAGTCGGCTCGGGACAGAGAGCTCCTACAATGAGCAGTTCTTC	few	TRBJ2-1	TRBV27	TRBD1
CASSKGQAIEAFF	TGTGCCAGCAGCAAAGGACAGGCAATTGAAGCTTTCTTT	NA	TRBJ1-1	TRBV7-9	TRBD1
CASSLKASGGARYF	TGTGCCAGCAGCTTAAAGGCTAGCGGGGGCGCACGGTATTTT	NA	TRBJ2-3	TRBV7-8	TRBD2
CASSLVGRETQYF	TGTGCCAGCAGTTTAGTGGGGCGGGAGACCCAGTACTTC	many	TRBJ2-5	TRBV28	NA
CSASADRGNYGYTF	TGCAGTGCTAGTGCGGACAGGGGTAACTATGGCTACACCTTC	NA	TRBJ1-2	TRBV20-1	TRBD1
CSAREQTGGANTEAFF	TGCAGTGCTAGAGAGCAAACAGGTGGCGCGAACACTGAAGCTTTCTTT	NA	TRBJ1-1	TRBV20-1	NA
CASSSPTRGLDTQYF	TGTGCCAGCAGTTCTCCTACCAGAGGGTTGGATACGCAGTATTTT	NA	TRBJ2-3	TRBV12-3/TRBV12-4	NA
CTSSFSAGGGVEGSYEQYF	TGTACCAGCAGTTTTTCAGCGGGAGGAGGTGTCGAGGGATCTTACGAGCAGTACTTC	NA	TRBJ2-7	TRBV28	TRBD2
CASSQGMNPGNQPQHF	TGTGCCAGCAGTCAGGGTATGAACCCGGGCAATCAGCCCCAGCATTTT	few	TRBJ1-5	TRBV6-5	NA
CASSESNARGTEAFF	TGTGCCAGCAGTGAATCGAACGCCCGGGGCACTGAAGCTTTCTTT	NA	TRBJ1-1	TRBV6-1	NA
CASSLLERGGRSYNEQFF	TGTGCCAGCAGCTTGCTGGAGCGGGGGGGCCGATCCTACAATGAGCAGTTCTTC	few	TRBJ2-1	TRBV7-8	TRBD2
CASSWDRDAREQYF	TGTGCCAGCAGCTGGGACAGGGACGCCCGCGAGCAGTACTTC	NA	TRBJ2-7	TRBV2	TRBD1
CASSHPGSAVKLFF	TGCGCCAGCAGCCACCCCGGGTCAGCGGTAAAACTGTTTTTT	NA	TRBJ1-4	TRBV4-1	NA
CAGSSSGGRPTDTQYF	TGTGCCGGCAGCTCAAGCGGCGGGAGACCCACAGATACGCAGTATTTT	NA	TRBJ2-3	TRBV9	TRBD2
CASSQKDGGTRFF	TGTGCCAGCAGCCAAAAGGACGGGGGGACTCGGTTCTTC	NA	TRBJ2-1	TRBV3-1	TRBD2
CASSLIGTSGGRELFF	TGTGCCAGCAGTTTAATCGGGACTAGCGGGGGACGGGAGCTGTTTTTT	NA	TRBJ2-2	TRBV27	TRBD2
CASSSRQGPSGEQYF	TGTGCCAGCAGTTCCAGACAGGGCCCCAGTGGCGAGCAGTACTTC	NA	TRBJ2-7	TRBV27	TRBD1
CASSPSEGGEQFF	TGCGCCAGCAGCCCATCCGAGGGGGGTGAGCAGTTCTTC	NA	TRBJ2-1	TRBV4-1	NA
CASSLMQGNEQYF	TGTGCCAGCAGCTTGATGCAGGGTAACGAGCAGTACTTC	few	TRBJ2-7	TRBV7-9	NA
CASSPRGVRGPHSTEAFF	TGTGCCAGCAGCCCTCGGGGGGTGCGGGGGCCGCATAGCACTGAAGCTTTCTTT	NA	TRBJ1-1	TRBV11-2	NA
CASSLRDRGIEQFF	TGTGCCAGCAGTTTAAGAGACAGGGGGATTGAGCAGTTCTTC	few	TRBJ2-1	TRBV12-3/TRBV12-4	TRBD1
CSVETTAYTEAFF	TGCAGCGTTGAAACCACAGCTTACACTGAAGCTTTCTTT	NA	TRBJ1-1	TRBV29-1	NA
CASSSLGAGVAQFF	TGTGCCAGCAGCTCCCTTGGGGCGGGAGTCGCGCAGTTCTTC	NA	TRBJ2-1	TRBV7-2	TRBD2
CASNPPAGGRQFF	TGTGCCAGCAATCCCCCAGCGGGGGGGCGGCAGTTCTTC	NA	TRBJ2-1	TRBV2	TRBD2
CASRTELNTDTQYF	TGTGCCAGCAGGACAGAGCTAAACACAGATACGCAGTATTTT	few	TRBJ2-3	TRBV2	NA